The 16 T cell receptor beta chains listed next were all sequenced from one sample in a study of T cell responses to AZD1222 COVID-19 vaccine. Data came from immunoSEQ multiplex PCR; TCRdb stores just in-frame clones and leaves some out. The sample has some 150,000 clones; around 85% are singletons. The sequencing used peripheral blood, collected after recovery from COVID-19. The receptor set was obtained from an adult who had recovered from COVID-19.

CDR3 nucleotides: TGTGCCACCATGGAGGAGTCTTACACTGAAGCTTTCTTT. Protein product: CATMEESYTEAFF. V usage is TRBV15 and J usage is TRBJ1-1; D remains ambiguous. V dropped 7 bases and J dropped 3 bases, with 12 bases sitting between them. Germline CDR1 reads LNHNV; CDR2 reads YYDKDF (reference sequence). This CDR3 spans 13 amino acids.

The chain joins TRBV4-2 to TRBJ2-1; 11 bases match TRBD2. Germline lookup yields CDR1 LGHNA and CDR2 YNFKEQ. After removal of 3 bases from V and 9 bases from J, the junction contained 19 bases not matched to a gene. The CDR3 is 19 residues long. The CDR3, as DNA: TGTGCCAGCAGCCACCCCCTAGCGGGGGGCCTGGTTGGGGGGGCTGAGCAGTTCTTC. Its translation: CASSHPLAGGLVGGAEQFF.

The chain combines TRBV2 with TRBJ2-3; D perhaps matches TRBD2 (7 bases). Germline CDR1 reads SNHLY; CDR2 reads FYNNEI. This CDR3 is 15 amino acids long. V lost 1 base and J 2 bases, leaving 10 bases between the germline ends. CDR3 bases: TGTGCCAGCAGTGAAGAGGGGGGGAACACAGATACGCAGTATTTT. Protein product: CASSEEGGNTDTQYF.

The chain employs TRBV13 and TRBJ2-5; D ambiguous. This CDR3 is 12 amino acids long. V lost 2 bases and J 2 bases, leaving 3 bases between the germline ends. The germline V gene encodes CDR1 PRHDT and CDR2 FYEKMQ (reference sequence). CDR3 bases: TGTGCCAGCAGCTTAAGGCAAGAGACCCAGTACTTC. As protein: CASSLRQETQYF.

V is TRBV6-2 or TRBV6-3 and J is TRBJ2-7; TRBD2 matches at 10 bases. V trimming: 0 bases; J trimming: 5 bases; junction bases outside the gene matches: 7. CDR3 length equals 16 residues. Germline values: CDR1 MNHEY, CDR2 SVGEGT. CDR3 region: CASSYSEAGGLHEQYF. DNA of the CDR3: TGTGCCAGCAGTTACTCGGAAGCGGGGGGGCTCCACGAGCAGTACTTC.

This clone appeared a few times. The chain combines TRBV9 with TRBJ2-7, with 11 bases aligning to TRBD2. The V gene's germline CDR1 is SGDLS and CDR2 YYNGEE. Trimming removed 5 bases from V and 6 bases from J; junction bases left unmatched: 7. The CDR3 consists of 14 residues. In DNA form, the CDR3 reads TGTGCCAGCAGGCCGGGACTAGCGGCCTCCGAGCAGTACTTC. Its translation: CASRPGLAASEQYF.

This sequence joins TRBV28 and TRBJ1-6, with 9 bases aligning to TRBD1. Germline-derived CDR1 and CDR2 are MDHEN and SYDVKM. The CDR3 loop spans 18 amino acids. Trimming cost V 1 base and J 5 bases; bases outside gene matches: 9. In nucleotides, the CDR3 is TGTGCCAGCAGTTTATTGCGGATCGGGACAGGGAATAATTCACCCCTCCACTTT. Protein sequence: CASSLLRIGTGNNSPLHF.

V is TRBV24-1 and J is TRBJ2-5; D gene unclear. V was cut by 1 base and J by 2 bases, with 7 bases left in between. The CDR3 is made up of 14 amino acids. Germline V CDR1 and CDR2: KGHDR, SFDVKD. The CDR3: CATSDFHLQETQYF. The DNA of the CDR3 is TGTGCCACCAGTGATTTTCACTTGCAAGAGACCCAGTACTTC.

The CDR3 DNA reads as TGTGCCAGCAGCCGTGAGGGTGGAGCTTTCTTT. Translation: CASSREGGAFF. The chain couples TRBV3-1 (or the pseudogene TRBV3-2) to TRBJ1-1; no clear D gene. Per the germline V gene, CDR1 is LGHDT and CDR2 is YNNKEL (reference sequence). This CDR3 is 11 amino acids long. V was cut by 4 bases and J by 10 bases, with 10 bases left in between.

The chain employs TRBV2 and TRBJ2-7; no definite D call. This CDR3 has 15 amino acids. Germline V lookup: CDR1 SNHLY, CDR2 FYNNEI. Trimming took 2 bases from V and 3 from J, leaving 14 bases between them. CDR3 residues: CASSERIQSIYEQYF. In nucleotides, the CDR3 is TGTGCCAGCAGTGAACGAATACAAAGTATCTACGAGCAGTACTTC.

Here the CDR3 DNA reads TGTGCCAGCAGCTTAAGGGGTAGTTCTGAAGCTTTCTTT. This translates into CASSLRGSSEAFF. The chain employs TRBV7-3 and TRBJ1-1; D ambiguous. Germline V gene data show CDR1 as SGHTA and CDR2 as FQGTGA. The CDR3 loop spans 13 amino acids. V lost 1 base to trimming and J lost 6 bases, with 9 bases between them.

This chain connects TRBV11-2 to TRBJ2-1; D gene ambiguous. V lost 4 bases to trimming and J lost 6 bases, with 7 bases between them. Germline lookup yields CDR1 SGHAT and CDR2 FQNNGV. CDR3 length: 12 amino acids. CDR3 in DNA: TGTGCCAGCAGCTCGGCCCTCAATGAGCAGTTCTTC. Residues: CASSSALNEQFF.

V gene TRBV4-2 combines with J gene TRBJ1-1; D remains unclear. The CDR3 length is 15 residues. The V end was cut by 0 bases, the J end by 7 bases, with 15 bases between. Looked up from germline, CDR1 is LGHNA and CDR2 is YNFKEQ. CDR3 protein: CASSQDQNPAIEAFF. CDR3 in DNA: TGTGCCAGCAGCCAAGATCAGAACCCGGCTATTGAAGCTTTCTTT.

The chain is built from TRBV7-3 and TRBJ2-5; 9 bases fit TRBD1. Trimming cost V 4 bases and J 5 bases; bases outside gene matches: 8. CDR1 is SGHTA, CDR2 FQGTGA, per germline. The CDR3 loop spans 15 amino acids. In DNA, the CDR3 is TGTGCCAGCAGCTCCCTGGGACAGGGTGGGGAGACCCAGTACTTC. Amino acid sequence: CASSSLGQGGETQYF.

The chain links TRBV9 to TRBJ2-2; TRBD1 is a possible D gene (6 bases). Germline V lookup: CDR1 SGDLS, CDR2 YYNGEE. This CDR3 comprises 15 residues. V dropped 3 bases and J dropped 5 bases, with 14 bases sitting between them. Here the CDR3 DNA reads TGTGCCAGCAGCGCCACCTGGACAGTTACCGGGGAGCTGTTTTTT. It is translated as CASSATWTVTGELFF.

This clone was recorded once. The CDR3 loop reads CASSRSGTGGGGTEAFF. CDR3 nucleotides: TGCGCCAGCAGCAGGTCCGGGACAGGGGGCGGGGGCACTGAAGCTTTCTTT. The rearrangement uses TRBV5-1 and TRBJ1-1; 12 nucleotides align to TRBD1. V lost 4 bases and J lost 4; bases outside the gene matches: 11. Germline V lookup: CDR1 SGHRS, CDR2 YFSETQ. This CDR3 region has 17 residues.